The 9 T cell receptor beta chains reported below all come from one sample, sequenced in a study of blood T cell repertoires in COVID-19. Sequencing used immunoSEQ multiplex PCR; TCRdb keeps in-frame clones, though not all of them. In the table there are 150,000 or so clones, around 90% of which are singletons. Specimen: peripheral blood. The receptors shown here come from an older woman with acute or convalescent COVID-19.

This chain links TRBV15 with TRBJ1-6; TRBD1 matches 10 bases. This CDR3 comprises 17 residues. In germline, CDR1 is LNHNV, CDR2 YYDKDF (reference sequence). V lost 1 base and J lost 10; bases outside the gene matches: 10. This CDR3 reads CATSRVWSGTGDSPLHF. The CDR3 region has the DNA TGTGCCACCAGCAGAGTGTGGAGTGGGACAGGGGACTCACCCCTCCACTTT.

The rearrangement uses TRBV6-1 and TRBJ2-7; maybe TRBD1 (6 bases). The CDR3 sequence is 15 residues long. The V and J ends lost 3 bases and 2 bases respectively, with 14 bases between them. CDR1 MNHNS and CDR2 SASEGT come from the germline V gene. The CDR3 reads CASSDRGTWPYEQYF. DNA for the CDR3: TGTGCCAGCAGTGATAGGGGGACCTGGCCCTACGAGCAGTACTTC.

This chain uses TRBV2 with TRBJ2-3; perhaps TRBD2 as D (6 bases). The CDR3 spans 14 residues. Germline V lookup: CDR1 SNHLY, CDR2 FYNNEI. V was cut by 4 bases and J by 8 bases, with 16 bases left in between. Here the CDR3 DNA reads TGTGCCAGCAGTGGAGGACTAAGGGCGGGTACGCAGTATTTT. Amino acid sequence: CASSGGLRAGTQYF.

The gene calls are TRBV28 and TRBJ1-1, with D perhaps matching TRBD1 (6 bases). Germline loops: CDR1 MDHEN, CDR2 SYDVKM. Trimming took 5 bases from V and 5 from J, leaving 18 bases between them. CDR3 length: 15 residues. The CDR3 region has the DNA TGTGCCAGCAGTAGCCCCGGGGGGCCCTGGACTGAAGCTTTCTTT. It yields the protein CASSSPGGPWTEAFF. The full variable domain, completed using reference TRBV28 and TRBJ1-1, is DVKVTQSSRYLVKRTGEKVFLECVQDMDHENMFWYRQDPGLGLRLIYFSYDVKMKEKGDIPEGYSVSREKKERFSLILESASTNQTSMYLCASSSPGGPWTEAFFGQGTRLTVV.

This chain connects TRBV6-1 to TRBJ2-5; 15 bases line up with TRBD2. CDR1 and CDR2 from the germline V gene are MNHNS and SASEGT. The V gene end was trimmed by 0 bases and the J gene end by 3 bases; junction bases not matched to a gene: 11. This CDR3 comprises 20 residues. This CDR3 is CASSEAGLAGGKLRKETQYF. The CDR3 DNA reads TGTGCCAGCAGTGAAGCGGGACTAGCGGGGGGCAAACTTAGGAAAGAGACCCAGTACTTC.

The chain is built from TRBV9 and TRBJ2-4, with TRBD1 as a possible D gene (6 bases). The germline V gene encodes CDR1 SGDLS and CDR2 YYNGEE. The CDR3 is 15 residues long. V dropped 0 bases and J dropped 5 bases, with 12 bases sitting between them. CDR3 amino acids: CASSVGGGRENIQYF. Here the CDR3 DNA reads TGTGCCAGCAGCGTAGGTGGGGGCCGTGAAAACATTCAGTACTTC.

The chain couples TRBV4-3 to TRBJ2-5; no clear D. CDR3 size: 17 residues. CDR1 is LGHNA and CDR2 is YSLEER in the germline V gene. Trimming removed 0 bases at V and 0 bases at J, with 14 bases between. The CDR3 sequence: CASSQDLPGFHQETQYF. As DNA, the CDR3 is TGCGCCAGCAGCCAAGATCTCCCAGGCTTTCACCAAGAGACCCAGTACTTC.

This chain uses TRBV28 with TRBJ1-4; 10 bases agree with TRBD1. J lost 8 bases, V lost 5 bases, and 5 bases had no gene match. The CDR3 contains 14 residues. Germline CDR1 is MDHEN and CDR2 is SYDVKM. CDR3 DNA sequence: TGTGCCAGCAGTCAGGGACAGGGGAGGGAAAAACTGTTTTTT. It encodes CASSQGQGREKLFF.

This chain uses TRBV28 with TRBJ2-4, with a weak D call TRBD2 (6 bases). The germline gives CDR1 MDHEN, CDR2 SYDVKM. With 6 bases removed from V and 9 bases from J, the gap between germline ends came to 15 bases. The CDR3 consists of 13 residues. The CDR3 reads CASSSRTKRIQYF. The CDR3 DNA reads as TGTGCCAGCAGCTCGCGGACTAAGCGCATTCAGTACTTC.